These 20 T cell receptor beta chains came from one sample sequenced in a study of T cell repertoires in cytomegalovirus infection. These TCRs' antigens remain unknown. TCRdb processed the reads anew with MiXCR; each CDR3 protein has one entry. The sample holds hundreds of thousands of distinct CDR3 sequences, about 30% seen once. The sample in question was cultured PBMCs, obtained from culture after CMV antigen stimulation. Receptors originate from a human donor in good health (CMV status not recorded). Some clones in this sample may be carry-over from other donors' samples.

This clonotype was counted many times. This chain connects TRBV7-2 to TRBJ2-1; TRBD2 aligns across 7 bases. The CDR3 loop spans 16 amino acids. CDR1 and CDR2 from the germline V gene are SGHTA and FQGNSA. Trimming took 5 bases from V and 4 from J; bases not matched to a gene: 11. The CDR3: CASSLGGTLRYNEQFF. DNA for the CDR3: TGTGCCAGCAGCCTGGGGGGGACTCTAAGATACAATGAGCAGTTCTTC. Looking up the rest from reference TRBV7-2 and TRBJ2-1 gives the full variable domain: GAGVSQSPSNKVTEKGKDVELRCDPISGHTALYWYRQSLGQGLEFLIYFQGNSAPDKSGLPSDRFSAERTGGSVSTLTIQRTQQEDSAVYLCASSLGGTLRYNEQFFGPGTRLTVL.

The J gene is TRBJ1-1, the V gene TRBV2, with D maybe TRBD1 (6 bases). The CDR3 loop spans 15 amino acids. The V and J ends lost 6 bases and 0 bases respectively, with 14 bases between them. CDR1 is SNHLY, CDR2 FYNNEI, per germline. CDR3: CASSLATGLNTEAFF. The CDR3 nucleotides read TGTGCCAGCAGCCTCGCTACAGGGCTGAACACTGAAGCTTTCTTT. The variable domain in full, completed from reference TRBV2 and TRBJ1-1, reads EPEVTQTPSHQVTQMGQEVILRCVPISNHLYFYWYRQILGQKVEFLVSFYNNEISEKSEIFDDQFSVERPDGSNFTLKIRSTKLEDSAMYFCASSLATGLNTEAFFGQGTRLTVV.

J is TRBJ1-1 and V is TRBV12-3 or TRBV12-4; D not resolved. The length of the CDR3 is 13 residues. V lost 7 bases and J lost 0, with 9 bases in between. The CDR3 DNA follows: TGTGCCAGCACCTCCTCACTGAACACTGAAGCTTTCTTT. Translating it yields CASTSSLNTEAFF.

This clonotype was seen a few times. CDR3 region: CASSFGTSAQTQYF. CDR3 bases: TGTGCCAGCAGTTTCGGGACTAGCGCACAGACCCAGTACTTC. The chain couples TRBV12-3 or TRBV12-4 to TRBJ2-5; TRBD2 matches 10 bases. V gave up 3 bases and J gave up 6 bases; unmatched junction bases: 4. The CDR3 has 14 amino acids.

The rearrangement uses TRBV20-1 and TRBJ2-3, with D perhaps assigned TRBD1 or TRBD2 (5 bases each). Germline V gene data show CDR1 as DFQATT and CDR2 as SNEGSKA (reference sequence). The length of the CDR3 is 15 residues. Trimming stripped 6 bases from V and 0 bases from J, with 16 bases between. The CDR3 region has the DNA TGCAGTGCCTCCTGGCCGGGACCTAGCACAGATACGCAGTATTTT. Translating gives CSASWPGPSTDTQYF.

The chain uses TRBV18 and TRBJ1-2; D gene ambiguous. V shed 3 bases and J shed 7 bases, with 18 bases lying between them. The CDR3 totals 15 residues. From germline, CDR1 is KGHSH and CDR2 LQKENI. The CDR3 DNA reads as TGTGCCAGCTCACCTCTACCCGGGGTAGATAGTGGCTACACCTTC. This encodes CASSPLPGVDSGYTF.

CDR3 nucleotide sequence: TGCGCCAGCAGCCAAGAAGGCCGATGGTTCCACGAGCAGTACTTC. This gives the protein CASSQEGRWFHEQYF. This chain joins TRBV4-1 and TRBJ2-7; no firm D call. Trimming pared 0 bases from V and 5 bases from J, leaving 14 bases between. Germline V gene lookup returns CDR1 MGHRA and CDR2 YSYEKL. CDR3 size: 15 residues.

This clonotype was picked up a small number of times. The chain joins TRBV7-9 to TRBJ2-1; the D gene is possibly TRBD2 (5 bases). Trimming removed 5 bases at V and 7 bases at J, with 12 bases between. This CDR3 region has 13 residues. The germline CDR1 and CDR2 sequences are SEHNR and FQNEAQ (reference sequence). The CDR3 sequence: CASSVSGLNEQFF. The CDR3 DNA is TGTGCCAGCAGCGTAAGCGGTTTAAATGAGCAGTTCTTC.

This clonotype was seen ten or more times. The rearrangement uses TRBV7-8 and TRBJ1-2; 8 bases fit TRBD1. CDR3 size: 17 residues. V was clipped by 5 bases and J by 4 bases; unmatched bases: 15. Germline CDR1 reads SGHVS; CDR2 reads FQNEAQ. The CDR3 DNA sequence: TGTGCCAGCAGCCTTACTTATCGCGACAGGGGAGGCTATGGCTACACCTTC. Translating it yields CASSLTYRDRGGYGYTF.

This clonotype was counted many times. This rearrangement joins TRBV6-1 to TRBJ2-3; tentative D call: TRBD1 (6 bases). The germline gives CDR1 MNHNS, CDR2 SASEGT. V was cut by 2 bases and J by 2 bases, with 8 bases left in between. The length of the CDR3 is 14 residues. CDR3 sequence: CASSERGNTDTQYF. The CDR3 nucleotides read TGTGCCAGCAGTGAAAGGGGGAACACAGATACGCAGTATTTT.

The chain carries TRBV6-2 or TRBV6-3 and TRBJ1-2, with 10 positions matching TRBD1. This CDR3 spans 17 amino acids. CDR1 MNHEY and CDR2 SVGEGT come from the germline V gene. The trim removed 6 bases at V and 7 bases at J, leaving 17 bases unmatched. CDR3 sequence (DNA): TGTGCCAGCAGCGACGGGACAGGGGCTTTAGGGATCTCTGGCTACACCTTC. Amino acid sequence: CASSDGTGALGISGYTF.

The rearrangement joins TRBV12-5 to TRBJ2-3; no clear D gene. V lost 6 bases, J lost 1 base, and 14 bases lay in between. The CDR3 extends over 15 amino acids. The germline CDR1 and CDR2 sequences are LGHNT and FRNRAP. The CDR3 sequence: CASGRFSYRTDTQYF. In DNA form, the CDR3 reads TGTGCTAGTGGCCGCTTCTCGTACCGCACAGATACGCAGTATTTT.

The chain has TRBV20-1 and TRBJ2-5; D gene uncertain. The CDR3 length is 13 residues. V lost 1 base and J 3 bases, leaving 9 bases between the germline ends. The germline CDR1 and CDR2 sequences are DFQATT and SNEGSKA (reference sequence). The CDR3 sequence is CSARAVLKETQYF. CDR3 bases: TGCAGTGCTAGAGCAGTACTAAAAGAGACCCAGTACTTC.

The V gene is TRBV4-1, the J gene TRBJ1-4; 7 nucleotides match TRBD1. Trimming at V came to 4 bases and at J to 0 bases, leaving 5 bases not matched to a gene. Germline CDR1 is MGHRA and CDR2 is YSYEKL. This CDR3 spans 16 amino acids. In DNA, the CDR3 is TGCGCCAGCAGCCGTACAACAGGGGCAACTAATGAAAAACTGTTTTTT. Translation gives CASSRTTGATNEKLFF.

In the case of this clonotype: One end of the junction fails to match germline, which may point to a read error. V gene TRBV12-3 or TRBV12-4 combines with J gene TRBJ1-3, with TRBD1 as a possible D gene (6 bases). This CDR3 is 17 amino acids long. This chain's CDR3 is CASSFGQGFFFGNTIDF. The CDR3 DNA reads as TGTGCCAGCAGTTTCGGGCAGGGGTTCTTCTTTGGAAACACCATAGATTTT.

The rearrangement joins TRBV28 to TRBJ2-1; 11 nucleotides line up with TRBD1. V lost 5 bases, J lost 0 bases, and 12 bases stayed unmatched. Germline values: CDR1 MDHEN, CDR2 SYDVKM. The CDR3 sequence is 19 residues long. This CDR3 reads CASSPRTGGMTSSYNEQFF. CDR3 bases: TGTGCCAGCAGTCCGAGGACAGGGGGCATGACTAGCTCCTACAATGAGCAGTTCTTC.

This clonotype was detected a few times. This chain joins TRBV7-9 and TRBJ2-5; perhaps TRBD1 as D (6 bases). In germline, CDR1 is SEHNR, CDR2 FQNEAQ (reference sequence). This CDR3 is 17 amino acids long. The V end was cut by 0 bases, the J end by 2 bases, with 16 bases between. The CDR3 bases are TGTGCCAGCAGCTTAGCGGATGGGGGCCCTTCACAAGAGACCCAGTACTTC. Its translation: CASSLADGGPSQETQYF.

This chain connects TRBV2 to TRBJ2-1; 9 bases align to TRBD1. Germline assignment: CDR1 SNHLY and CDR2 FYNNEI. Trimming cost V 6 bases and J 7 bases; bases outside gene matches: 1. CDR3 size: 12 residues. The CDR3 sequence is CASSGTGNEQFF. The CDR3 bases are TGTGCCAGCAGCGGGACAGGGAATGAGCAGTTCTTC.

This clonotype was seen a handful of times. The rearrangement uses TRBV18 and TRBJ1-5, with D unresolved. There are 13 residues in the CDR3. Trimming shortened V by 6 bases and J by 4 bases, and 10 bases separated the two germline ends. Germline V gene sequence: CDR1 KGHSH, CDR2 LQKENI. As DNA, the CDR3 is TGTGCCAGCTCCCCGACGATTAATCAGCCCCAGCATTTT. Translation: CASSPTINQPQHF. The complete variable domain, with remaining parts taken from reference TRBV18 and TRBJ1-5, reads NAGVMQNPRHLVRRRGQEARLRCSPMKGHSHVYWYRQLPEEGLKFMVYLQKENIIDESGMPKERFSAEFPKEGPSILRIQQVVRGDSAAYFCASSPTINQPQHFGDGTRLSIL.

The genes are TRBV5-1 and TRBJ1-1; TRBD1 is a possible D gene (6 bases). Between the trimmed V and J ends, which lost 3 bases and 0 bases, there was a span of 21 bases. The CDR3 length is 18 residues. CDR1 SGHRS and CDR2 YFSETQ come from the germline V gene. The CDR3 sequence: CASSSRGGPSLMNTEAFF. CDR3 DNA: TGCGCCAGCAGCTCTCGAGGGGGACCAAGTCTTATGAACACTGAAGCTTTCTTT.